Listed below are T cell receptor beta chains from one sample, sequenced in a study of T cell changes during pregnancy in multiple sclerosis. TCRdb's copy holds only in-frame clones and misses some; the assay was immunoSEQ multiplex PCR. The sample lists fewer than 70,000 clones, around 90% occurring once. The material sequenced was peripheral blood, taken in the third trimester of pregnancy. These receptors all come from a female donor with multiple sclerosis, enrolled in a pregnancy study. Each CDR3 is given with its conserved first and last residue. Fields, in order: V gene, clone size, J gene, D gene, CDR3 DNA, CDR3 protein. The D gene is left open where the match is weak. A row's size may be missing; if present it is once, few, many or a size class.

>TRBV5-5|-|TRBJ2-7|TRBD1
TGTGCCAGCAGCTCAGGACAGGGTTTGAACGAGCAGTACTTC
CASSSGQGLNEQYF
>TRBV4-1|-|TRBJ2-3|TRBD2
TGCGCCAGCAGCCTCAGAACTAGCGGGGGGGCGGGAGATACGCAGTATTTT
CASSLRTSGGAGDTQYF
>TRBV11-2|-|TRBJ1-2|TRBD1
TGTGCCAGCAGCAGGGACAGGGGGACTAACTATGGCTACACCTTC
CASSRDRGTNYGYTF
>TRBV30|-|TRBJ1-2|TRBD1
TGTGCCTGGGACAGGGGTGAGGGCTTAAAGAGCTACACCTTC
CAWDRGEGLKSYTF
>TRBV2|-|TRBJ1-3|-
TGTGCCAGCCAGGGGTCATTCTCTGGAAACACCATATATTTT
CASQGSFSGNTIYF
>TRBV5-5|-|TRBJ1-1|TRBD1
TGTGCCAGCAGCTCCCGGACAGGGGGCGCCTTGAACACTGAAGCTTTCTTT
CASSSRTGGALNTEAFF
>TRBV4-3|-|TRBJ2-1|-
TGCGCCAGCAGCCCGAACAGGGCCCTCTACAATGAGCAGTTCTTC
CASSPNRALYNEQFF
>TRBV27|-|TRBJ2-3|-
TGTGCCAGCAGGGCGGGATCTAGCACAGATACGCAGTATTTT
CASRAGSSTDTQYF
>TRBV6-6|-|TRBJ2-3|-
TGTGCCAGCAGTTACCAGGGTACGCAGTATTTT
CASSYQGTQYF
>TRBV27|once|TRBJ1-6|-
TGTGCCACCCGACAGGTCGTAAATTCACCCCTCCACTTT
CATRQVVNSPLHF
>TRBV7-3|few|TRBJ1-5|-
TGTGCCAGCAGCTTAAGGCGGGGGAGACCCCATCAGCCCCAGCATTTT
CASSLRRGRPHQPQHF
>TRBV4-1|-|TRBJ1-4|-
TGCGCCAGCAGCCAACGGACAGCTCCTAATGAAAAACTGTTTTTT
CASSQRTAPNEKLFF
>TRBV9|once|TRBJ2-3|TRBD1
TGTGCCAGCAGCGTAGACGCCGGACAGGGTACAGATACGCAGTATTTT
CASSVDAGQGTDTQYF
>TRBV5-1|once|TRBJ1-2|TRBD1
TGCGCCAGCAGCTTGGGGACAGGGAACTATGGCTACACCTTC
CASSLGTGNYGYTF
>TRBV9|-|TRBJ1-1|-
TGTGCCAGCAGCAAGGAGAGGACAGTGAACACTGAAGCTTTCTTT
CASSKERTVNTEAFF
>TRBV7-2|once|TRBJ1-1|-
TGTGCCAGCAGCTTACTTGCGGGCACTGAAGCTTTCTTT
CASSLLAGTEAFF
>TRBV7-2|-|TRBJ1-2|-
TGTGCCAGCAGCTTAGGAGGCGGAAACTATGGCTACACCTTC
CASSLGGGNYGYTF
>TRBV20-1|-|TRBJ1-2|TRBD1
TGCAGTGCACGACAGGGGAATGGCTACACCTTC
CSARQGNGYTF
>TRBV5-1|-|TRBJ2-5|TRBD2
TGCGCCAGCAGCTTTCAAGCGGGGGGGGAGACCCAGTACTTC
CASSFQAGGETQYF
>TRBV5-6|once|TRBJ1-3|TRBD1
TGTGCCAGCAGCTTCGGGACAGCCTTCTCTGGAAACACCATATATTTT
CASSFGTAFSGNTIYF